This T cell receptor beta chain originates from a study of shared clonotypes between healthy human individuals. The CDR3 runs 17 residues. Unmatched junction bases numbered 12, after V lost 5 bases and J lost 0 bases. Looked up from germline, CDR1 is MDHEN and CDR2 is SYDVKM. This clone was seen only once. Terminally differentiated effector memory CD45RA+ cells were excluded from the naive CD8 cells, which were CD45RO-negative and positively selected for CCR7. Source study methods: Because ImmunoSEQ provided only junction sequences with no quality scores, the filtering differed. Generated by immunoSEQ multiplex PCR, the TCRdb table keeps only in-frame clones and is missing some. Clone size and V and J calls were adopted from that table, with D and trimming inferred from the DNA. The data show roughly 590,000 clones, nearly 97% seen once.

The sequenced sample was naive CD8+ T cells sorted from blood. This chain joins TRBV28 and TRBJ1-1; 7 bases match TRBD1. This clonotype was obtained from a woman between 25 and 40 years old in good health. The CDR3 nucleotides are TGTGCCAGCAGTACCACTAGAGGGGACAGCATGAACACTGAAGCTTTCTTT. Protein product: CASSTTRGDSMNTEAFF.